This T cell receptor beta chain was documented in a study of blood T cell repertoires in COVID-19. Overall study context: From T cells, B-cell-depleted T cells, or PBMCs came the material, which was cDNA or gDNA.

CDR1 MNHEY and CDR2 SVGEGT come from the germline V gene. V lost 0 bases to trimming and J lost 4 bases, with 15 bases between them. The CDR3 has 16 amino acids. Study members were between about 18 and 100 years old and lived in about two dozen US regions. Per the study methods: Reference gene primer amplification gave estimated nucleated cell counts. Clones were read by immunoSEQ multiplex PCR, and TCRdb kept only the in-frame ones, dropping some. V, J and clone size were drawn from that table, and D and trimming were deduced from the DNA. This table has 170,000 or so clones, over 75% appearing once.

The receptor comes from a woman in her forties or fifties who had recovered from COVID-19. Sequencing was performed on PBMCs or T cells enriched from blood (not recorded which). The chain recombines TRBV6-2 or TRBV6-3 with TRBJ1-1; TRBD1 is a possible D gene (5 bases). CDR3 nucleotides: TGTGCCAGCAGTTACTCGATGGGGGGTTTGAGCACTGAAGCTTTCTTT. This codes for CASSYSMGGLSTEAFF.